This T cell receptor (beta chain) comes out of a study of human CD8 memory T cell subsets. Germline V gene lookup returns CDR1 MGHRA and CDR2 YSYEKL. This CDR3 region has 13 residues. It was UMI-labeled 5' RACE by which the TCR beta libraries were made. TCRdb reprocessed the 5' RACE reads; each CDR3 protein has one entry and no DNA is given. In total, the table holds around 20,000 distinct CDR3 sequences. This clonotype was obtained from a human donor in good health. Sample: CD8+ T cells from PBMCs. The gene calls are TRBV4-1 and TRBJ2-1; TCRdb lists TRBD2, though no DNA is available to test this call. The CDR3 sequence: CASSRGGLNEQFF.